A single sample is the source of the 24 T cell receptor beta chains below, sequenced in a study of blood T cell repertoires in COVID-19. The table came from immunoSEQ multiplex PCR; TCRdb's copy has only in-frame clones and leaves some out. The top ten clones hold 7.3% of a sample with 25,000 to 35,000 clones, around 85% of them seen once. Sequencing was carried out using peripheral blood. These TCRs come from a human donor in a cohort sampled during active COVID-19.

This clone is labeled as medium-sized. This chain uses TRBV11-2 with TRBJ2-7; no firm D call. Germline V gene sequence: CDR1 SGHAT, CDR2 FQNNGV. V was clipped by 1 base and J by 6 bases, with 7 bases between them. The CDR3 runs to 12 residues. Here the CDR3 reads CASSLGAGEQYF. DNA of the CDR3: TGTGCCAGCAGCTTAGGCGCCGGCGAGCAGTACTTC.

This clone was detected once. The gene calls are TRBV27 and TRBJ1-1; TRBD1 matches 7 bases. The CDR3 covers 16 residues. CDR1 and CDR2 from the germline V gene are MNHEY and SMNVEV (reference sequence). Trimming took 10 bases from V and 5 from J; bases not matched to a gene: 19. In DNA, the CDR3 is TGTGCCACCAACGACAGGGAAACCCGAAATCCTACTGAAGCTTTCTTT. Translated: CATNDRETRNPTEAFF.

The V gene is TRBV12-5, the J gene TRBJ2-3; 7 bases line up with TRBD1. The CDR3 covers 13 residues. The V segment lost 2 bases and the J segment 4 bases; nucleotides outside the gene matches: 0. Germline CDR1 reads LGHNT; CDR2 reads FRNRAP. Written as DNA, the CDR3 is TGTGCTAGTGGTTTGCAGGGGGCAGATACGCAGTATTTT. Translating it yields CASGLQGADTQYF.

The chain combines TRBV7-3 with TRBJ1-1, with 7 positions matching TRBD1. CDR1 and CDR2 (germline): SGHTA, FQGTGA. CDR3 size: 13 residues. V trimming: 4 bases; J trimming: 7 bases; junction bases outside the gene matches: 6. The CDR3 spells CASSSRQGGEAFF. DNA of the CDR3: TGTGCCAGCAGCTCGAGACAGGGTGGTGAAGCTTTCTTT. Together with reference TRBV7-3 and TRBJ1-1, the CDR3 gives the full variable domain: GAGVSQTPSNKVTEKGKYVELRCDPISGHTALYWYRQSLGQGPEFLIYFQGTGAADDSGLPNDRFFAVRPEGSVSTLKIQRTERGDSAVYLCASSSRQGGEAFFGQGTRLTVV.

Note on this clone: A read error may account for a junction end that differs from germline. The J gene is TRBJ2-7, the V gene TRBV11-3, with TRBD1 matching over 7 bases. This CDR3 has 13 amino acids. Germline V lookup: CDR1 SGHNT, CDR2 YENEEA. The CDR3 here is CASSYHRGYGQYF. CDR3 nucleotide sequence: TGTGCCAGCAGTTATCACAGGGGCTACGGGCAGTACTTC.

This chain uses TRBV7-9 with TRBJ1-1, with D unclear. This CDR3 comprises 13 residues. V lost 5 bases and J 8 bases, leaving 15 bases between the germline ends. CDR1 SEHNR and CDR2 FQNEAQ come from the germline V gene (reference sequence). In DNA form, the CDR3 reads TGTGCCAGCAGCCCTGAAAACTTGGTCGAAGCTTTCTTT. Amino acids: CASSPENLVEAFF.

The J gene is TRBJ1-1, the V gene TRBV24-1; 7 bases align to TRBD1. V shed 1 base and J 1 base; nucleotides not matched to a gene: 5. The CDR3 spans 16 residues. Germline values: CDR1 KGHDR, CDR2 SFDVKD. In nucleotides, the CDR3 is TGTGCCACCAGTGATTTAAAGGGGGCCCGGAACACTGAAGCTTTCTTT. It specifies CATSDLKGARNTEAFF.

In this sample, this clone turned up once. This sequence joins TRBV2 and TRBJ1-2; D remains unclear. The CDR3 runs to 12 residues. Germline-derived CDR1 and CDR2 are SNHLY and FYNNEI. The V gene lost 4 bases and the J gene lost 8 bases, with 11 bases spanning the gap. The CDR3 reads CASSAREGGYTF. In DNA, the CDR3 is TGTGCCAGCAGTGCTCGGGAAGGGGGCTACACCTTC.

The rearrangement joins TRBV28 to TRBJ2-7; perhaps TRBD2 as D (6 bases). CDR3 size: 15 residues. The V end was cut by 4 bases, the J end by 3 bases, with 16 bases between. Germline lookup yields CDR1 MDHEN and CDR2 SYDVKM. CDR3 sequence: CASSSLSVAVYEQYF. The DNA of the CDR3 is TGTGCCAGCAGTTCCCTAAGCGTAGCGGTCTACGAGCAGTACTTC.

The rearrangement uses TRBV19 and TRBJ1-1, with D maybe TRBD1 (5 bases). The germline V gene has CDR1 LNHDA and CDR2 SQIVND (reference sequence). V lost 0 bases to trimming and J lost 6 bases, with 11 bases between them. The CDR3 extends over 14 amino acids. The CDR3 spells CASSIDASTAEAFF. The CDR3 DNA is TGTGCCAGTAGTATAGATGCCTCGACAGCTGAAGCTTTCTTT.

This chain joins TRBV2 and TRBJ2-7, with 8 positions matching TRBD2. Germline V CDR1 and CDR2: SNHLY, FYNNEI. The CDR3 extends over 13 amino acids. J was trimmed by 9 bases and V by 2 bases; bases with no gene match: 6. As DNA, the CDR3 is TGTGCCAGCAGTGAAAACAATAGCGGGACGCAGTACTTC. Residues: CASSENNSGTQYF.

The genes are TRBV10-1 and TRBJ2-5; TRBD2 matches 8 bases. The length of the CDR3 is 15 residues. CDR1 and CDR2 (germline): WNHNN, SYGVQD (reference sequence). The J segment lost 4 bases and the V segment lost 0 bases, leaving 4 bases of the junction unmatched. The CDR3 coding sequence is TGCGCCAGCAGTGAGTCGACGGGAGGGGGAGAGACCCAGTACTTC. Translating it yields CASSESTGGGETQYF.

The chain recombines TRBV19 with TRBJ1-5; D is ambiguous. Trimming removed 4 bases at V and 7 bases at J, with 8 bases between. The CDR3 covers 12 residues. From germline, CDR1 is LNHDA and CDR2 SQIVND (reference sequence). The CDR3 sequence: CASSRLGQPQHF. The CDR3 nucleotides read TGTGCCAGTAGTAGGTTGGGCCAGCCCCAGCATTTT.

V usage is TRBV27 and J usage is TRBJ2-5; weak D call: TRBD1 (6 bases). The V and J ends lost 5 bases and 5 bases respectively, with 12 bases between them. This CDR3 contains 13 residues. The germline V gene has CDR1 MNHEY and CDR2 SMNVEV (reference sequence). CDR3 DNA: TGTGCCAGCAGTCCTGGACAGCTCGAGACCCAGTACTTC. This translates into CASSPGQLETQYF.

The rearrangement uses TRBV5-1 and TRBJ2-1; TRBD2 agrees at 16 bases. V shed 4 bases, J shed 2 bases, and the junction held 3 bases outside the gene matches. The CDR3 is 17 amino acids. Germline-derived CDR1 and CDR2 are SGHRS and YFSETQ. CDR3 in amino acids: CASSPGTSGRAYNEQFF. The CDR3 nucleotides read TGCGCCAGCAGCCCAGGGACTAGCGGGAGGGCCTACAATGAGCAGTTCTTC.

For this clone: Germline is not matched at one junction end, which may reflect a read error. The chain recombines TRBV4-1 with TRBJ1-4; D ambiguous. Germline values: CDR1 MGHRA, CDR2 YSYEKL. The CDR3 totals 14 residues. This CDR3 reads CASSQVGSNEKLFF. The CDR3 nucleotides read TGCGCCAGCAGCCAAGTCGGGTCTAACGAAAAACTGTTTTTT.

The CDR3: CASSWDRGSGNTIYF. DNA for the CDR3: TGTGCCAGCAGCTGGGACAGGGGGTCAGGAAACACCATATATTTT. The rearrangement uses TRBV7-2 and TRBJ1-3, with TRBD1 matching 11 bases. Germline V CDR1 and CDR2: SGHTA, FQGNSA. Losses at the gene ends were 4 bases for V and 4 bases for J; bases not matched to a gene: 3. The CDR3 sequence is 15 residues long. The whole variable domain, filled in from reference TRBV7-2 and TRBJ1-3, reads GAGVSQSPSNKVTEKGKDVELRCDPISGHTALYWYRQSLGQGLEFLIYFQGNSAPDKSGLPSDRFSAERTGGSVSTLTIQRTQQEDSAVYLCASSWDRGSGNTIYFGEGSWLTVV.

The chain recombines TRBV10-3 with TRBJ1-1, with D unclear. With 10 bases removed from V and 6 bases from J, the gap between germline ends came to 18 bases. The length of the CDR3 is 13 residues. Germline CDR1 and CDR2: ENHRY and SYGVKD. The CDR3 DNA is TGTGCCACCTCGGGAGGTTCGATCCCTGAAGCTTTCTTT. Its translation is CATSGGSIPEAFF.

The CDR3 nucleotides are TGTGCCAGCAGTCTAGGCACAGATACGCAGTATTTT. Its translation: CASSLGTDTQYF. The rearrangement links TRBV27 to TRBJ2-3; D remains ambiguous. Germline V gene data show CDR1 as MNHEY and CDR2 as SMNVEV (reference sequence). The CDR3 sequence is 12 residues long. V was clipped by 5 bases and J by 1 base, with 4 bases between them.

The chain combines TRBV19 with TRBJ1-5; 7 bases are a match to TRBD1. The CDR3 sequence is 15 residues long. V shed 1 base and J 4 bases; nucleotides not matched to a gene: 4. The germline V gene has CDR1 LNHDA and CDR2 SQIVND (reference sequence). Here the CDR3 DNA reads TGTGCCAGTAGTATAGGGACAGGAGGTAATCAGCCCCAGCATTTT. It translates to CASSIGTGGNQPQHF.

The CDR3: CASSEERGYEQYF. DNA of the CDR3: TGTGCCAGCAGTGAGGAGCGGGGCTACGAGCAGTACTTC. The V and J genes are TRBV6-1 and TRBJ2-7; 7 bases fit TRBD2. Germline V gene data show CDR1 as MNHNS and CDR2 as SASEGT. J lost 3 bases, V lost 3 bases, and 2 bases had no gene match. The CDR3 has 13 amino acids.

This rearrangement joins TRBV6-5 to TRBJ1-2; 8 bases are a match to TRBD1. Per germline, CDR1 MNHEY and CDR2 SVGAGI. The CDR3 runs 14 residues. J gave up 8 bases and V 2 bases, and 7 bases lay outside the gene matches. CDR3 coding DNA: TGTGCCAGCAGTTACGGTGGACAGGGAGGCGGCTACACCTTC. Residues: CASSYGGQGGGYTF.

This clone is medium-sized in the sample. The chain carries TRBV29-1 and TRBJ2-7, with D possibly TRBD2 on 6 matching bases. Germline lookup yields CDR1 SQVTM and CDR2 ANQGSEA. This CDR3 has 14 residues. V was clipped by 6 bases and J by 3 bases, with 18 bases between them. The CDR3 DNA reads TGCAGCGTGGTGGGACTCGACAAGGGCTACGAGCAGTACTTC. Protein product: CSVVGLDKGYEQYF.

The chain links TRBV18 to TRBJ2-2; D might be TRBD1 (6 bases). The germline gives CDR1 KGHSH, CDR2 LQKENI. The CDR3 contains 14 residues. The V end was cut by 3 bases, the J end by 7 bases, with 12 bases between. The CDR3 reads CASSPSRGSGELFF. Written as DNA, the CDR3 is TGTGCCAGCTCACCCAGCAGGGGCAGCGGGGAGCTGTTTTTT.